Listed below are T cell receptor beta chains from one sample, sequenced in a study of blood T cells in healthy people across ages. TCRdb analysed the 5' RACE reads with MiXCR anew, one entry per CDR3 protein. The sample lists 800,000 to 950,000 distinct CDR3 sequences, under 35% occurring once. This same sample was also part of a study on T cells of mothers and their children.

Sample: blood. The receptor set was obtained from a woman between 40 and 50 years old in good health. CDR3s include the opening cysteine and the closing phenylalanine or tryptophan. The D gene is left open where the match is weak. Clone size is stated in some rows and not others, as once, few, many or a class when expanded.

cdr3_length: 15; clone_size: -; v_call: TRBV5-1; d_call: -; j_call: TRBJ1-1; cdr3_aa: CASSSGTLRNTEAFF; cdr3_nt: TGCGCCAGCAGCTCCGGGACACTGAGGAACACTGAAGCTTTCTTT
cdr3_length: 13; clone_size: many; v_call: TRBV27; d_call: TRBD1; j_call: TRBJ1-2; cdr3_aa: CASSPRTGGGYTF; cdr3_nt: TGTGCCAGCAGTCCCCGGACAGGGGGAGGCTACACCTTC
cdr3_length: 14; clone_size: many; v_call: TRBV4-3; d_call: -; j_call: TRBJ2-7; cdr3_aa: CASSLYREAYEQYF; cdr3_nt: TGCGCCAGCAGCCTATACAGGGAGGCCTACGAGCAGTACTTC
cdr3_length: 14; clone_size: -; v_call: TRBV7-9; d_call: -; j_call: TRBJ2-7; cdr3_aa: CASSPLGNSYEQYF; cdr3_nt: TGTGCCAGCAGCCCCTTGGGGAACTCCTACGAGCAGTACTTC
cdr3_length: 14; clone_size: few; v_call: TRBV9; d_call: -; j_call: TRBJ2-5; cdr3_aa: CASSSGAYQETQYF; cdr3_nt: TGTGCCAGCAGCTCGGGGGCCTACCAAGAGACCCAGTACTTC
cdr3_length: 13; clone_size: -; v_call: TRBV20-1; d_call: -; j_call: TRBJ1-1; cdr3_aa: CSARLGGTTEAFF; cdr3_nt: TGCAGTGCTAGACTGGGGGGGACCACTGAAGCTTTCTTT
cdr3_length: 14; clone_size: -; v_call: TRBV27; d_call: -; j_call: TRBJ1-4; cdr3_aa: CASSLYGPNEKLFF; cdr3_nt: TGTGCCAGCAGTTTATACGGACCGAATGAAAAACTGTTTTTT
cdr3_length: 13; clone_size: few; v_call: TRBV5-4; d_call: -; j_call: TRBJ2-5; cdr3_aa: CASSPAVKEAQYF; cdr3_nt: TGTGCCAGCAGCCCAGCAGTGAAAGAGGCCCAGTACTTC
cdr3_length: 16; clone_size: many; v_call: TRBV7-3; d_call: -; j_call: TRBJ2-5; cdr3_aa: CASSLEGGTLQETQYF; cdr3_nt: TGTGCCAGCAGCTTAGAAGGCGGAACCCTCCAAGAGACCCAGTACTTC
cdr3_length: 14; clone_size: -; v_call: TRBV4-1; d_call: -; j_call: TRBJ1-2; cdr3_aa: CASSHNAGVYGYTF; cdr3_nt: TGCGCCAGCAGCCATAATGCAGGGGTCTATGGCTACACCTTC
cdr3_length: 15; clone_size: many; v_call: TRBV12-3/TRBV12-4; d_call: -; j_call: TRBJ2-5; cdr3_aa: CASRATDGGGKTQYF; cdr3_nt: TGTGCCAGCAGAGCCACAGACGGGGGTGGGAAGACCCAGTACTTC
cdr3_length: 13; clone_size: -; v_call: TRBV7-6; d_call: -; j_call: TRBJ2-5; cdr3_aa: CASSWKVQETQYF; cdr3_nt: TGTGCCAGCAGTTGGAAGGTTCAAGAGACCCAGTACTTC
cdr3_length: 15; clone_size: -; v_call: TRBV29-1; d_call: TRBD1; j_call: TRBJ2-2; cdr3_aa: CSVDGQGAGTGELFF; cdr3_nt: TGCAGCGTGGACGGACAGGGGGCGGGCACCGGGGAGCTGTTTTTT
cdr3_length: 14; clone_size: once; v_call: TRBV20-1; d_call: TRBD2; j_call: TRBJ2-1; cdr3_aa: CSARNGLAGVEQFF; cdr3_nt: TGCAGTGCTAGAAACGGACTAGCGGGGGTCGAGCAGTTCTTC
cdr3_length: 16; clone_size: many; v_call: TRBV6-5; d_call: -; j_call: TRBJ1-2; cdr3_aa: CASTPTSSTANYGYTF; cdr3_nt: TGTGCCAGCACCCCTACCAGTTCGACCGCTAACTATGGCTACACCTTC
cdr3_length: 15; clone_size: many; v_call: TRBV6-5; d_call: -; j_call: TRBJ1-2; cdr3_aa: CASSYNPRFNYGYTF; cdr3_nt: TGTGCCAGCAGTTATAATCCACGGTTTAACTATGGCTACACCTTC
cdr3_length: 15; clone_size: many; v_call: TRBV6-2/TRBV6-3; d_call: TRBD2; j_call: TRBJ2-7; cdr3_aa: CASSYGGGAGYEQYF; cdr3_nt: TGTGCCAGCAGTTACGGCGGGGGGGCCGGTTACGAGCAGTACTTC
cdr3_length: 12; clone_size: -; v_call: TRBV20-1; d_call: -; j_call: TRBJ1-3; cdr3_aa: CRATISGNTIYF; cdr3_nt: TGCAGGGCTACGATCTCTGGAAACACCATATATTTT
cdr3_length: 15; clone_size: -; v_call: TRBV5-1; d_call: TRBD1; j_call: TRBJ2-1; cdr3_aa: CASSEGQSSCNEQFF; cdr3_nt: TGCGCCAGCAGCGAGGGACAGAGCTCCTGCAATGAGCAGTTCTTC
cdr3_length: 14; clone_size: many; v_call: TRBV6-5; d_call: -; j_call: TRBJ2-5; cdr3_aa: CASSYRGSGETQYF; cdr3_nt: TGTGCCAGCAGTTACAGAGGGTCGGGAGAGACCCAGTACTTC
cdr3_length: 13; clone_size: few; v_call: TRBV18; d_call: -; j_call: TRBJ1-1; cdr3_aa: CASSQGSDTEAFF; cdr3_nt: TGTGCCAGCTCACAGGGAAGTGACACTGAAGCTTTCTTT
cdr3_length: 16; clone_size: many; v_call: TRBV5-1; d_call: -; j_call: TRBJ2-6; cdr3_aa: CASSGLQLSGANVLTF; cdr3_nt: TGCGCCAGCAGCGGACTCCAACTCTCTGGGGCCAACGTCCTGACTTTC
cdr3_length: 16; clone_size: few; v_call: TRBV18; d_call: -; j_call: TRBJ2-5; cdr3_aa: CASSPQGKDGGETQYF; cdr3_nt: TGTGCCAGCTCACCACAGGGGAAAGACGGAGGAGAGACCCAGTACTTC